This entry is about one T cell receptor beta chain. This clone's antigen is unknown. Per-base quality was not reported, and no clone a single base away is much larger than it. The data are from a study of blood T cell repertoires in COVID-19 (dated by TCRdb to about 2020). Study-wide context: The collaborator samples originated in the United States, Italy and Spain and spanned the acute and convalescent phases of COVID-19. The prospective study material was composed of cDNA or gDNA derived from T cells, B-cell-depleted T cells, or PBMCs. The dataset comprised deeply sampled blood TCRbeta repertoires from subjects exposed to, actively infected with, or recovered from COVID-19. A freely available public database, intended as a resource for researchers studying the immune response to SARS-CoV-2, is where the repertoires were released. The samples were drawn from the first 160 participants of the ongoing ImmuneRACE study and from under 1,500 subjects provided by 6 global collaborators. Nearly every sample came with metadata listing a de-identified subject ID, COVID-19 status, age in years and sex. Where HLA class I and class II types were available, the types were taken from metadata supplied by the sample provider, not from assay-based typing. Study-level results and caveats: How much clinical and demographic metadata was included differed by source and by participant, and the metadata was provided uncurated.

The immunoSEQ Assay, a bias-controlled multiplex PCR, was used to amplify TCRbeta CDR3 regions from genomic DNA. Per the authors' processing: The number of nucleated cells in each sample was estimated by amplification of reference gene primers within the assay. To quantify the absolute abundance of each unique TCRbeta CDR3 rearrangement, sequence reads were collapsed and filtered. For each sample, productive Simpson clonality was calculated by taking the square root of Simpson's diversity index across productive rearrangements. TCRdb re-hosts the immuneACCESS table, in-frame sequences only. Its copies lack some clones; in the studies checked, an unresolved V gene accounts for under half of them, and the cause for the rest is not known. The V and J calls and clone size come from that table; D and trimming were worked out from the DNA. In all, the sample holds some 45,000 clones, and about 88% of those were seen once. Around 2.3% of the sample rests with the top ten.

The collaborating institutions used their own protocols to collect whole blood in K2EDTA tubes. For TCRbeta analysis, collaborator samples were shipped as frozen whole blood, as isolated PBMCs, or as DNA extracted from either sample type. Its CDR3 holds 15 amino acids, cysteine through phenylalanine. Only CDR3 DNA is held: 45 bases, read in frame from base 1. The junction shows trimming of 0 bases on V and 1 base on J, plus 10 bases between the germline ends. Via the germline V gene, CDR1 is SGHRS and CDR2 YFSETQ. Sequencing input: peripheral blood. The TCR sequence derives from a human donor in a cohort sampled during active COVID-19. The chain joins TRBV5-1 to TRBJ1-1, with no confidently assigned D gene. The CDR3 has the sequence CASSLGINWNTEAFF. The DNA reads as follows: TGCGCCAGCAGCTTGGGAATAAACTGGAACACTGAAGCTTTCTTT.